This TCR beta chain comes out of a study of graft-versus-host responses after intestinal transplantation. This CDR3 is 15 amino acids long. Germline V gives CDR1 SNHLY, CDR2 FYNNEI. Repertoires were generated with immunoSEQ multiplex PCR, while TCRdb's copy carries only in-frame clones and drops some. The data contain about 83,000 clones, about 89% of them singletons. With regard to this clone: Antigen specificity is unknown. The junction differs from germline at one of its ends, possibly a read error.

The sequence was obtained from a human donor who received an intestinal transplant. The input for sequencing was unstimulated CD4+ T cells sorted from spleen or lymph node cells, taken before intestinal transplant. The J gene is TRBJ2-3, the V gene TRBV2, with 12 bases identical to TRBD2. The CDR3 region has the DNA TGTGCCAGCAGGGAAGGACTAGCGGGGACAGATACGCAGTATTTT. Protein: CASREGLAGTDTQYF.